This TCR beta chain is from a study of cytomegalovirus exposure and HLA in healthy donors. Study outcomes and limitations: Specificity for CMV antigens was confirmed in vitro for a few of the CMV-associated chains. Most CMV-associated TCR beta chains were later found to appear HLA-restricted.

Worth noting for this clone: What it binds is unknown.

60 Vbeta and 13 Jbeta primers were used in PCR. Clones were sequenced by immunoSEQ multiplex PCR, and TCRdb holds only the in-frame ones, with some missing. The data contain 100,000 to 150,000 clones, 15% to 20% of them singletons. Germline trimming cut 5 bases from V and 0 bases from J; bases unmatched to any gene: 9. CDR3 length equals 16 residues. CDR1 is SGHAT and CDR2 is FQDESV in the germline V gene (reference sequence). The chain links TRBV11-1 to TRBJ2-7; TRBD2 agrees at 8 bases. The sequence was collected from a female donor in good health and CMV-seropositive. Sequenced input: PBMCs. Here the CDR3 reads CASSHGESGSSYEQYF. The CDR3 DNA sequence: TGTGCCAGCAGCCACGGAGAAAGCGGGAGCTCCTACGAGCAGTACTTC.